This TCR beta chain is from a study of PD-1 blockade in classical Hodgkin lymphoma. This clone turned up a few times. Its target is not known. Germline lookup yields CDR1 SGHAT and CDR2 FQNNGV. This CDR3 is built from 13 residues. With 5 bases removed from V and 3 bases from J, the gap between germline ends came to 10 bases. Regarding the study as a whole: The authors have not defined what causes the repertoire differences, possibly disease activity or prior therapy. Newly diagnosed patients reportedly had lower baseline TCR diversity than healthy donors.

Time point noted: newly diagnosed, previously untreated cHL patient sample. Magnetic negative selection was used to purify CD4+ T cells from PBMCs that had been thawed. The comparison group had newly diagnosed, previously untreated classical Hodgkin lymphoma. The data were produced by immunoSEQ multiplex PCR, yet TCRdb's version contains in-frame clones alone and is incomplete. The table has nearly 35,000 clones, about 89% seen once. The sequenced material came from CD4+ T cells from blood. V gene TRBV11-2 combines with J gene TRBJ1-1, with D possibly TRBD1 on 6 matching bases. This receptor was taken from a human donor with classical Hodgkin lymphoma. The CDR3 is CASSLQGYTEAFF. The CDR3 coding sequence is TGTGCCAGCAGCCTACAGGGATACACTGAAGCTTTCTTT. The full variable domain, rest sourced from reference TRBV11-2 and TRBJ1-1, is EAGVAQSPRYKIIEKRQSVAFWCNPISGHATLYWYQQILGQGPKLLIQFQNNGVVDDSQLPKDRFSAERLKGVDSTLKIQPAKLEDSAVYLCASSLQGYTEAFFGQGTRLTVV.